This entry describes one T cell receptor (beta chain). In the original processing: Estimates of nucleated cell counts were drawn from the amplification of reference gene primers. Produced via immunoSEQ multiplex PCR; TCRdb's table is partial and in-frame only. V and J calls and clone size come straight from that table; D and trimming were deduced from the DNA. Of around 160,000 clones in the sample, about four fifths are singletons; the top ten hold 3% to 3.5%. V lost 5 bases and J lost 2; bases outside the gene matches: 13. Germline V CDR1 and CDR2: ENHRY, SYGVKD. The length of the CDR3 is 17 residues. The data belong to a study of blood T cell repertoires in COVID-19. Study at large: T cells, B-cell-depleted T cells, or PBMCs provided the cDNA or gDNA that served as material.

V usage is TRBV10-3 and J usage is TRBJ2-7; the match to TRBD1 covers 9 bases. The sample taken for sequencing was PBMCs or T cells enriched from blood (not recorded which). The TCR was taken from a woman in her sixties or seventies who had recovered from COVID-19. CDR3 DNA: TGTGCCATCAGTCGGAACTCTCCGGGACAGGGACCCTACGAGCAGTACTTC. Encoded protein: CAISRNSPGQGPYEQYF.